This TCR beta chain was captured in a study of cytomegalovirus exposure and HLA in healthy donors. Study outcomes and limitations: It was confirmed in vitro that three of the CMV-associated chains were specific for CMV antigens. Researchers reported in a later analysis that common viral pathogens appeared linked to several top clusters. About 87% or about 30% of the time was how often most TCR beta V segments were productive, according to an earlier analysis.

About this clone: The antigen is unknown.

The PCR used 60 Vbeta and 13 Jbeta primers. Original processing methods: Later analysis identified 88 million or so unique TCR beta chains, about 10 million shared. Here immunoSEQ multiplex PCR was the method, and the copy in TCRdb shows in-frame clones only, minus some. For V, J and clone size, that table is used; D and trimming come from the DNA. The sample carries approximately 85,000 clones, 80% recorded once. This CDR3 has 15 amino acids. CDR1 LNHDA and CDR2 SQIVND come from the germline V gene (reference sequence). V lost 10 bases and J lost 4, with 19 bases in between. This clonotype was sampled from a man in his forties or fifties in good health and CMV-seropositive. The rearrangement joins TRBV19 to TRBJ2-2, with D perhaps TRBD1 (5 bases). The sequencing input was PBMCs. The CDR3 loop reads CATRVVAGRTGELFF. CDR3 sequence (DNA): TGTGCCACCCGCGTCGTGGCAGGGCGCACCGGGGAGCTGTTTTTT. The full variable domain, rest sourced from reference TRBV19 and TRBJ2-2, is DGGITQSPKYLFRKEGQNVTLSCEQNLNHDAMYWYRQDPGQGLRLIYYSQIVNDFQKGDIAEGYSVSREKKESFPLTVTSAQKNPTAFYLCATRVVAGRTGELFFGEGSRLTVL.